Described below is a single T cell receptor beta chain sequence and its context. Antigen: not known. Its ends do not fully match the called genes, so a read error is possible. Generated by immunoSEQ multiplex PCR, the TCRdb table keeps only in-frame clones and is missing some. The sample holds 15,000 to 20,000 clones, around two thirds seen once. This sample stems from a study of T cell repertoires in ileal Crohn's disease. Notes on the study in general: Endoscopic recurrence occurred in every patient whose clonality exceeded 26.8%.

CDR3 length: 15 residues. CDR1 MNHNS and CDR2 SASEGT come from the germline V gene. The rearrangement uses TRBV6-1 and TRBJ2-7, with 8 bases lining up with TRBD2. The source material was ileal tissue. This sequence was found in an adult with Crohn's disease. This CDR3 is CASSQLKREPYQQYF. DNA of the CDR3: TGTGCCAGCAGCCAACTCAAGCGGGAGCCCTACCAGCAGTACTTC.